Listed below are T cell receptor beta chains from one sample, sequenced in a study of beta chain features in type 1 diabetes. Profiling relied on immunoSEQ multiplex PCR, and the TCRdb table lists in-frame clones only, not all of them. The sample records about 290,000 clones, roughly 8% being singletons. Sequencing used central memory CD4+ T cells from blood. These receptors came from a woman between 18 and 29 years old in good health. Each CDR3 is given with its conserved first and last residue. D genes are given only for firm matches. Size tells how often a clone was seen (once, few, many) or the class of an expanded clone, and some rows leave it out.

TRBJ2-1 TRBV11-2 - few TGTGCCAGCAGCGTCGAAGGGGCCTACAATGAGCAGTTCTTC CASSVEGAYNEQFF
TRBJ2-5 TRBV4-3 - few TGCGCCAGCAGCCAGGGGAACAGGGAGGGAGAGACCCAGTACTTC CASSQGNREGETQYF
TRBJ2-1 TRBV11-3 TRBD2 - TGTGCCAGCAGCTCATCTCCCACTAGCGGGGGGCACAATGAGCAGTTCTTC CASSSSPTSGGHNEQFF
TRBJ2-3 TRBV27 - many TGTGCCAGCAGTACCGGGCTCAGAGGCTCGGATACGCAGTATTTT CASSTGLRGSDTQYF
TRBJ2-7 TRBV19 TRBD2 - TGTGCCAGCTCCGGGGGGTCCCGTCAGCAGTACTTC CASSGGSRQQYF
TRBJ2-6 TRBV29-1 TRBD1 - TGCAGCGTTGAGGCAGGGGGCAGTTCTGGGGCCAACGTCCTGACTTTC CSVEAGGSSGANVLTF
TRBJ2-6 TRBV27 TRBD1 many TGTGCCAGCAGTCCACAGGGGAGTGGGGCCAACGTCCTGACTTTC CASSPQGSGANVLTF
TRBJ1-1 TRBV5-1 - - TGCGCCAGCAGCTTGGCCCCTATATCGATAGCTTTCTTT CASSLAPISIAFF
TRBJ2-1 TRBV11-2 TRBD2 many TGTGCCAGCAGCTCATTCGGGGGGGCCTCGTTCGATGAGCAGTTCTTC CASSSFGGASFDEQFF
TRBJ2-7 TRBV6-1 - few TGTGCCAGCAGTGATGGGGCAGGACCCTACGAGCAGTACTTC CASSDGAGPYEQYF
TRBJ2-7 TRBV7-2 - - TGTGCCAGCAGGATAGACAGGCCGACGGTCTACGAGCAGTACTTC CASRIDRPTVYEQYF
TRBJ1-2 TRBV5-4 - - TGTGCCAGCAGCTTCAGGGACCAGGACTATGGCTACACCTTC CASSFRDQDYGYTF
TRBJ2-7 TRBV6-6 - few TGTGCCAGCAGAACTCCCCAGGCTTACGAGCAGTACTTC CASRTPQAYEQYF
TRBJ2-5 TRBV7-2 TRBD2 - TGTGCCAGCAAGACTAGCGCATTCCAAGAGACCCAGTACTTC CASKTSAFQETQYF
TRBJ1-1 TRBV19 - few TGTGCCAGTAGTATCTGGGAAGAAGCTTTCTTT CASSIWEEAFF
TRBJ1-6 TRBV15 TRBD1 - TGTGCCACCAGCAGAGACTGGGGACAGCCCGATTCACCCCTCCACTTT CATSRDWGQPDSPLHF
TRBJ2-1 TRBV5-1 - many TGCGCCAGCAGTAAAGGGGCCTCCAAGAATGAGCAGTTCTTC CASSKGASKNEQFF
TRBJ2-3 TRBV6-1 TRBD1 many TGTGCCAGCAAGAAGGGACAGGGAGCCACAGATACGCAGTATTTT CASKKGQGATDTQYF
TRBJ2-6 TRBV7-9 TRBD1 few TGCGCCAGCAGCCAACCCAGGGGGTCGGGGGCCAACGTCCTGACTTTC CASSQPRGSGANVLTF
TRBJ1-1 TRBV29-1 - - TGCAGCGCTGAATGGCAGGGAAGGACTGAAGCTTTCTTT CSAEWQGRTEAFF
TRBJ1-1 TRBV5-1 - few TGCGCCAGCAGCTGGGAGGCCTTGAACACTGAAGCTTTCTTT CASSWEALNTEAFF
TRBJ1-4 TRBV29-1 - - TGCAGCGTTGGGCAGGGTGGAGCGGAAAAACTGTTTTTT CSVGQGGAEKLFF
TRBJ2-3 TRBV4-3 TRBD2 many TGCGCCAGCAGCCCGGGACTAGCGGGGGCTTTATTAGATACGCAGTATTTT CASSPGLAGALLDTQYF
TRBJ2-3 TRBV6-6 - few TGTGCCAGCAGGGACAGCGTCTCTAGCACAGATACGCAGTATTTT CASRDSVSSTDTQYF
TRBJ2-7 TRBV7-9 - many TGTGCCAGCAGCTACCGGGAGCGCTACGAGCAGTACTTC CASSYRERYEQYF
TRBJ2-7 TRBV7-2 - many TGTGCCAGCAGCCCACAGTGGGTCTCATCCTACGAGCAGTACTTC CASSPQWVSSYEQYF
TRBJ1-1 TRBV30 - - TGTGCCTGTCCCAAGGGGCAGGGAGCGATCTCGAACACTGAAGCTTTCTTT CACPKGQGAISNTEAFF
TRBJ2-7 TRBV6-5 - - TGTGCCAGCAGTTACTCTATCTTCGACAGGAGATACGAGCAGTACTTC CASSYSIFDRRYEQYF
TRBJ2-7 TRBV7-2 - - TGTGCCAGCAGCCCCCGTCGGACGGACGAGCAGTACTTC CASSPRRTDEQYF
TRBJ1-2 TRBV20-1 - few TGCAGTGCTAGGCACCGCTATGGCTACACCTTC CSARHRYGYTF
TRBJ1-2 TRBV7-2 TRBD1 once TGTGCCAGCAGCTTAGCGAGTGAGACAGGGCGGCTCGGCTACACCTTC CASSLASETGRLGYTF
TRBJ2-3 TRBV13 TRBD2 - TGTGCCAGCAGCCGTTTAGCGGGAGTAGCAGATACGCAGTATTTT CASSRLAGVADTQYF
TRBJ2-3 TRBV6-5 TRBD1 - TGTGCCAGCATCCCAAAGGGGGCTAGCACAGATACGCAGTATTTT CASIPKGASTDTQYF
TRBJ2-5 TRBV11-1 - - TGTGCCAGCAGCTCGCGAGACAGAGGAGAGACCCAGTACTTC CASSSRDRGETQYF
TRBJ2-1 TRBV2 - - TGTGCCAGCCGGACAGATAACAATGAGCAGTTCTTC CASRTDNNEQFF
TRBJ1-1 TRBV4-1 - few TGCGCCAGCAGCCAACCCGCCGAGATGAACACTGAAGCTTTCTTT CASSQPAEMNTEAFF
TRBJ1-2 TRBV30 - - TGTGCCTGGAGTGTACTCCGGGGCTACACCTTC CAWSVLRGYTF
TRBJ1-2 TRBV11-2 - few TGTGCCAGCAGCGCCCAGGTCCCGGTACACACCTTC CASSAQVPVHTF
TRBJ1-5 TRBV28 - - TGTGCCACCACCCTAAATAGCAATCAGCCCCAGCATTTT CATTLNSNQPQHF
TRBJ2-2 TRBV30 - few TGTGCCTGGAGTGTACTAAAGAGGTTCGGAGGTCACACCGGGGAGCTGTTTTTT CAWSVLKRFGGHTGELFF
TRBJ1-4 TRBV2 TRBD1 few TGTGCCAGCAGGCGACAGGGGGCGATGGGCGAAAAACTGTTTTTT CASRRQGAMGEKLFF
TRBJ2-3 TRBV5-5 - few TGTGCCAGCAGCTACCGGACGCCTACAGATACGCAGTATTTT CASSYRTPTDTQYF
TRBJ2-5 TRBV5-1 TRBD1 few TGCGCCAGCAGCCCAACACCGACAGGGGCCTCAGAGACCCAGTACTTC CASSPTPTGASETQYF
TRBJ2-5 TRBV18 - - TGTGCCAGCTCACCAGGGCAGGGAATAGGGGAGACCCAGTACTTC CASSPGQGIGETQYF
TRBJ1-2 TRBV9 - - TGTGCCAGCAGCGTTCCACAGGTCGATAAGTACTATGGCTACACCTTC CASSVPQVDKYYGYTF
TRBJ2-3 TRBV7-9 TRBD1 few TGTGCCAGCAGCCCCTATCGGACAGGGTCTACAGATACGCAGTATTTT CASSPYRTGSTDTQYF
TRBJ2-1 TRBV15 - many TGTGCCACCAGCAGCGGCCGCAGATCCTACAATGAGCAGTTCTTC CATSSGRRSYNEQFF
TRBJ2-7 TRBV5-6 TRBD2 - TGTGCCAGCAGCGTGGGACTAGCGGAGTACGAGCAGTACTTC CASSVGLAEYEQYF
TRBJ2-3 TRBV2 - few TGTGCCAGCAGCATCGGGGGGACAGGTACGCAGTATTTT CASSIGGTGTQYF
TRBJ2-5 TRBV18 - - TGTGCCAGCTCACCAGGCCGGAAAGGAGAGACCCAGTACTTC CASSPGRKGETQYF
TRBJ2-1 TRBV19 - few TGTGCCAGTAGTTACGGGGTTACCTACAATGAGCAGTTCTTC CASSYGVTYNEQFF
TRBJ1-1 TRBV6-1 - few TGTGCCAGCAGTGAAGGACTGATTGTCACTGAAGCTTTCTTT CASSEGLIVTEAFF
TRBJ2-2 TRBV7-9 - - TGTGCCAGCAGCTTAGACTGGCACACCGGGGAGCTGTTTTTT CASSLDWHTGELFF
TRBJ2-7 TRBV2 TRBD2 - TGTGCCAGCAGTGAAAGACTAGCGGGTGTAAGCTCCTACGAGCAGTACTTC CASSERLAGVSSYEQYF
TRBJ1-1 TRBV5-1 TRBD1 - TGCGCCAGCAGCAGGGGACAGCCCTTGGGCCCTTCCGTGAACACTGAAGCTTTCTTT CASSRGQPLGPSVNTEAFF
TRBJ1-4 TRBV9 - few TGTGCCAGCAGCGTTGGGGGGACCGGATCAGTTCTGTTTTTT CASSVGGTGSVLFF
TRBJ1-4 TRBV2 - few TGTGCCAGCATCAGACGCGAAAAACTGTTTTTT CASIRREKLFF